These 18 T cell receptor beta chains came from one sample sequenced in a study of cytomegalovirus exposure and HLA in healthy donors. The PCR used 60 Vbeta and 13 Jbeta primers. This table comes from immunoSEQ multiplex PCR, and its TCRdb copy is limited to in-frame clones, with some not included. The repertoire holds approximately 240,000 clones, with about 81% as singletons. The specimen was PBMCs. These receptor sequences come from a woman aged 40 to 49 in good health and CMV-seropositive.

This chain joins TRBV4-3 and TRBJ2-7, with D hard to call. V was shortened by 0 bases and J by 7 bases, with 10 bases between the two germline ends. Germline loops: CDR1 LGHNA, CDR2 YSLEER. The CDR3 loop spans 13 amino acids. The CDR3 nucleotides are TGCGCCAGCAGCCAAGAGAAGAAGAGGGAGCAGTACTTC. Translated, it gives CASSQEKKREQYF.

This rearrangement joins TRBV5-1 to TRBJ1-4, with 7 bases fitting TRBD1. The V and J ends lost 6 bases and 8 bases, in that order; junction bases with no gene match: 7. In germline, CDR1 is SGHRS, CDR2 YFSETQ. This CDR3 comprises 13 residues. The CDR3 DNA is TGCGCCAGCAACCAGGGGGTAGGCGAAAAACTGTTTTTT. Amino acids: CASNQGVGEKLFF. The full variable domain, completed using reference TRBV5-1 and TRBJ1-4, is KAGVTQTPRYLIKTRGQQVTLSCSPISGHRSVSWYQQTPGQGLQFLFEYFSETQRNKGNFPGRFSGRQFSNSRSEMNVSTLELGDSALYLCASNQGVGEKLFFGSGTQLSVL.

The rearrangement links TRBV7-8 to TRBJ2-7, with 9 bases lining up with TRBD1. Germline CDR1 SGHVS, CDR2 FQNEAQ. The CDR3 sequence is 15 residues long. Unmatched junction bases numbered 12, after V lost 5 bases and J lost 7 bases. The DNA for the CDR3 is TGTGCCAGCAGCGAAACTACCGGGACAGGGTTAGAGCAGTACTTC. It encodes CASSETTGTGLEQYF.

The V gene is TRBV14, the J gene TRBJ2-3; possible D gene TRBD1, 5 bases. Germline V gives CDR1 SGHDN, CDR2 FVKESK. Trimming took 4 bases from V and 1 from J, leaving 15 bases between them. The CDR3 spans 16 residues. The CDR3 DNA is TGTGCCAGCAGCCCCCAGGGTCTAATCCGCACAGATACGCAGTATTTT. The encoded protein is CASSPQGLIRTDTQYF. The full variable domain, with the rest looked up from reference TRBV14 and TRBJ2-3, is EAGVTQFPSHSVIEKGQTVTLRCDPISGHDNLYWYRRVMGKEIKFLLHFVKESKQDESGMPNNRFLAERTGGTYSTLKVQPAELEDSGVYFCASSPQGLIRTDTQYFGPGTRLTVL.

V and J are TRBV21-1 and TRBJ2-7; TRBD1 was called by the table and not checked on the DNA. TRBV21-1 is a known pseudogene. This CDR3 contains 14 residues. The CDR3 loop is CASSKAQGAYEQYF. The CDR3 bases are TGTGCCAGCAGCAAAGCACAGGGGGCGTACGAGCAGTACTTC.

The chain recombines TRBV7-3 with TRBJ2-5; TRBD2 agrees at 7 bases. CDR3 length: 15 residues. Germline V lookup: CDR1 SGHTA, CDR2 FQGTGA. V lost 3 bases to trimming and J lost 5 bases; unmatched junction nucleotides: 9. CDR3 nucleotide sequence: TGTGCCAGCAGCTTGGGGCTAGCGGTGGGGGAGACCCAGTACTTC. Its translation is CASSLGLAVGETQYF.

Regarding this clone: This same CDR3 is encoded by further DNA sequences in the sample. The chain carries TRBV10-3 and TRBJ1-1, with TRBD1 matching over 11 bases. The ends lost 0 bases at V and 1 base at J; junction bases unmatched: 4. The CDR3 length is 17 residues. Germline loops: CDR1 ENHRY, CDR2 SYGVKD. This CDR3 reads CAISESRDRGKNTEAFF. The CDR3 region has the DNA TGTGCCATCAGTGAGTCCCGGGACAGGGGGAAGAACACTGAAGCTTTCTTT.

This clone appeared once. The CDR3 is CASSLVLAAGTDTQYF. The DNA of the CDR3 is TGTGCCAGCAGCTTAGTACTAGCGGCTGGCACAGATACGCAGTATTTT. The chain employs TRBV7-2 and TRBJ2-3; TRBD2 agrees at 8 bases. This CDR3 spans 16 amino acids. Losses at the gene ends were 1 base for V and 1 base for J; bases not matched to a gene: 4. Germline V lookup: CDR1 SGHTA, CDR2 FQGNSA.

The V call is TRBV10-1, the J call TRBJ2-3, with D maybe TRBD2 (5 bases). CDR1 is WNHNN, CDR2 SYGVQD, per germline (reference sequence). The CDR3 runs to 13 residues. V lost 4 bases to trimming and J lost 4 bases, with 9 bases between them. The CDR3 coding sequence is TGCGCCAGCAGTGGGACTCTATCAGATACGCAGTATTTT. Its protein product is CASSGTLSDTQYF.

This clone has only a few counts. The V gene is TRBV7-2, the J gene TRBJ2-5, with D perhaps TRBD2 (6 bases). The CDR3 length is 13 residues. Trimming removed 5 bases at V and 4 bases at J, with 11 bases between. Germline values: CDR1 SGHTA, CDR2 FQGNSA. The CDR3 here is CASSRGIRETQYF. In DNA form, the CDR3 reads TGTGCCAGCAGCCGGGGGATCCGAGAGACCCAGTACTTC.

V gene TRBV29-1 combines with J gene TRBJ1-1, with unresolved D. Germline lookup yields CDR1 SQVTM and CDR2 ANQGSEA. Deletions cut 6 bases from V and 5 bases from J, with 13 bases between. The CDR3 runs 12 residues. The CDR3, as DNA: TGCAGCGTCATTCGGGGTCAGACTGAAGCTTTCTTT. Its protein product is CSVIRGQTEAFF. The entire variable domain, with the rest obtained from reference TRBV29-1 and TRBJ1-1, is as follows: SAVISQKPSRDICQRGTSLTIQCQVDSQVTMMFWYRQQPGQSLTLIATANQGSEATYESGFVIDKFPISRPNLTFSTLTVSNMSPEDSSIYLCSVIRGQTEAFFGQGTRLTVV.

The chain uses TRBV7-2 and TRBJ2-6; D gene unclear. Between the trimmed V and J ends, which lost 5 bases and 0 bases, there was a span of 5 bases. CDR3 length equals 14 residues. The germline V gene has CDR1 SGHTA and CDR2 FQGNSA. This CDR3 is CASSPGSGANVLTF. The CDR3 DNA reads TGTGCCAGCAGCCCCGGCTCTGGGGCCAACGTCCTGACTTTC.

The V and J genes are TRBV5-1 and TRBJ2-5, with 11 nucleotides matching TRBD2. This CDR3 has 17 residues. Germline assignment: CDR1 SGHRS and CDR2 YFSETQ. V was pared by 4 bases and J by 3 bases, with 11 bases of the junction left unmatched. CDR3 DNA: TGCGCCAGCAGCGGAATAGCGGGGGGGCAGCCCAAAGAGACCCAGTACTTC. It yields the protein CASSGIAGGQPKETQYF.

The chain is built from TRBV7-9 and TRBJ2-4, with TRBD2 matching 7 bases. CDR1 is SEHNR and CDR2 is FQNEAQ in the germline V gene (reference sequence). CDR3 length: 16 amino acids. J was trimmed by 2 bases and V by 4 bases; bases with no gene match: 8. The CDR3 reads CASSYRLAGTKNIQYF. The CDR3 nucleotides read TGTGCCAGCAGCTACCGACTAGCAGGAACCAAAAACATTCAGTACTTC.

This clone was seen just once. The chain is built from TRBV4-3 and TRBJ2-7; 12 positions agree with TRBD2. Germline V lookup: CDR1 LGHNA, CDR2 YSLEER. V gave up 2 bases and J gave up 2 bases; unmatched junction bases: 1. The length of the CDR3 is 15 residues. The CDR3: CASSQRTSGAYEQYF. The DNA for the CDR3 is TGCGCCAGCAGCCAACGGACTAGCGGGGCCTACGAGCAGTACTTC.

The chain joins TRBV5-1 to TRBJ2-7; D possibly corresponds to TRBD1 (5 bases). Trimming left V 1 base short and J 3 bases short, with 14 bases between. Per germline, CDR1 SGHRS and CDR2 YFSETQ. The CDR3 has 15 amino acids. The CDR3 spells CASSLSRQGLYEQYF. CDR3 DNA sequence: TGCGCCAGCAGCTTGAGTAGGCAGGGTCTCTACGAGCAGTACTTC.

This rearrangement joins TRBV6-5 to TRBJ1-2; 10 bases map to TRBD1. Trimming at V came to 6 bases and at J to 3 bases, leaving 7 bases not matched to a gene. The CDR3 extends over 15 amino acids. Per the germline V gene, CDR1 is MNHEY and CDR2 is SVGAGI. This chain's CDR3 is CASRDQTGGHYGYTF. CDR3 DNA sequence: TGTGCCAGCAGGGACCAGACAGGGGGCCACTATGGCTACACCTTC.

The chain carries TRBV7-2 and TRBJ2-3; D unclear. CDR3 length equals 13 residues. Germline values: CDR1 SGHTA, CDR2 FQGNSA. V gave up 6 bases and J gave up 0 bases, with 7 bases separating them. CDR3 residues: CASRVVSTDTQYF. The CDR3 DNA reads as TGTGCCAGCAGGGTAGTAAGCACAGATACGCAGTATTTT.